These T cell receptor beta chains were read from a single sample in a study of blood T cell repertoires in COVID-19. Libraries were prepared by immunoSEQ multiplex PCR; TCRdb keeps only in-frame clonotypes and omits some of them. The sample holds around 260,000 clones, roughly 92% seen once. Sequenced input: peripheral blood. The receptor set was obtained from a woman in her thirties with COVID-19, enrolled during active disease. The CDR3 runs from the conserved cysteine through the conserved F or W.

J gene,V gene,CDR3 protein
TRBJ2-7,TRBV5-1,CASSESGVTYEQYF
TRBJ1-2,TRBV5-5,CASSLAIVTGDYTF
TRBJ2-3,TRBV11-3,CASSRETSGTDTQYF
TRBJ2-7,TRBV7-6,CASSPPASGRKGEQYF
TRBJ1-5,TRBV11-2,CASSLDFRGSNQPQHF
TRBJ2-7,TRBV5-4,CASSLTSGGYEQYF
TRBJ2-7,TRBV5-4,CASSVTSGRRNEQYF
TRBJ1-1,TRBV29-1,CSVEVPGSTEAFF
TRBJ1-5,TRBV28,CASSDDKGVRGNQPQHF
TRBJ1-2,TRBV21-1,CASSKDIYLQGSLGGGYTF
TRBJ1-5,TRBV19,CASRWEHQPQHF
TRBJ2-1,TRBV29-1,CSVRGLAGRNEQFF
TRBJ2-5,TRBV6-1,CASSDYRDRSGETQYF
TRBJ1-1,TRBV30,CAWSVSLNTEAFF
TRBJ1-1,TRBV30,CAWTAGADTEAFF
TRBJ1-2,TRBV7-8,CASSVTDRGSDGYTF
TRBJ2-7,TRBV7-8,CASSPMTSGSYEQYF
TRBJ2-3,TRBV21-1,CASSKESRTDTQYF
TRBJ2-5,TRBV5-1,CASSYGLAGPQETQYF
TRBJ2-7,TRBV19,CASGAGTGLHEQYF
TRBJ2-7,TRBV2,CASREGTSGSYEQYF
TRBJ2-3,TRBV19,CASTGETGDTQYF
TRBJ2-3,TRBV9,CASSASEGYTDTQYF
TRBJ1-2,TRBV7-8,CASSFGSDYGYTF
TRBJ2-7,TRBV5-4,CASSLFQNEQYF
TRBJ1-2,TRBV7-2,CASSSRPSVTSAGGYTF
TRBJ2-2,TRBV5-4,CASSLVRGSSTGELFF
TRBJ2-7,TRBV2,CASSGNSGRAGEQYF
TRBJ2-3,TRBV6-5,CASSYGGSTDTQYF
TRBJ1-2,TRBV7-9,CASSPRLDLLNYGYTF
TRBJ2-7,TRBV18,CASSPPEKAIYEQYF
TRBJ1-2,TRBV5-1,CASSLTEIYGYTF
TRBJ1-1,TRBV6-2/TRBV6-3,CASSFLQWNTEAFF
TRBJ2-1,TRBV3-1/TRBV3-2,CASSPGGGSYNEQFF
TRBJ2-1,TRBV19,CASRILAGGNNEQFF
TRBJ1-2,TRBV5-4,CASSFRGEYGYTF
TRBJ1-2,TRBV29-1,CSVPPTSTGNNYGYTF
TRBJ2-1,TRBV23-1,CASSQIRGIPDNEQFF
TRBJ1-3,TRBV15,CATSKDLGYSGGSLSGNTIYF
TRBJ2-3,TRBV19,CASSPGGRRGTDTQYF
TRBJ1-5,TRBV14,CASSQGAWAPQNRNQPQHF
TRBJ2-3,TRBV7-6,CASSLAVEVSGWYSTSTDTQYF
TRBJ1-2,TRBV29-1,CSVDQGNYGYTF
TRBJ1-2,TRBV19,CASSIDRTYGYTF
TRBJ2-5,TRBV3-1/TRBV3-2,CASSQGTGQETQYF
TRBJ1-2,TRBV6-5,CASKRQGGHYGYTF
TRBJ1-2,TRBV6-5,CASSKDRGHGYTF
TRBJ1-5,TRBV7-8,CASSHTGVSGNQPQHF
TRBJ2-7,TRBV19,CASSPGGFSYEQYF
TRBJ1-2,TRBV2,CARLLTGQGRGYTF
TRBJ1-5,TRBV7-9,CASSLTGRQPQHF
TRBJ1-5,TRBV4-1,CASSQENLGGVQPQHF
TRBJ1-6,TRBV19,CASSITRDSPLHF
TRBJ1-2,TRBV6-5,CASSYGSGGYGYTF
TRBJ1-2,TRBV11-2,CASSLAGGYGYTF